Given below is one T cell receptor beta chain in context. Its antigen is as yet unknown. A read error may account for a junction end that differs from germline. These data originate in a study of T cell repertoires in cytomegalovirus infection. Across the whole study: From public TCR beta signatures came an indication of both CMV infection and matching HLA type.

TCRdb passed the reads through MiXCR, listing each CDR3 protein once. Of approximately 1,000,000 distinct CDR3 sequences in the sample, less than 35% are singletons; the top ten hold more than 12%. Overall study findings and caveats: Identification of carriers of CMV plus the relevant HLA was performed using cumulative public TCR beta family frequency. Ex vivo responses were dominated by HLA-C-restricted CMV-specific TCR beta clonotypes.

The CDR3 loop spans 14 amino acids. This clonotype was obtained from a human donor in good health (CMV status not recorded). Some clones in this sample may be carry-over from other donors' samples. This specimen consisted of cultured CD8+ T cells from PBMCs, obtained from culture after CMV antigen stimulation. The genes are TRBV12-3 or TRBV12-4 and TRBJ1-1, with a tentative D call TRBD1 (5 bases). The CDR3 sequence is CASSLGGADTKAFF. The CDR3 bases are TGTGCCAGCAGTTTGGGCGGGGCGGACACTAAAGCTTTCTTT.